The sequence of this T cell receptor beta chain was determined in a study of tumor-infiltrating lymphocytes in primary liver carcinoma. TCR beta cDNA was prepared out of roughly 0.5 ug total RNA by means of a constant-region primer. Three nested multiplex PCR rounds of slightly modified ARM-PCR generated TCR beta libraries. TCRdb re-called the multiplex PCR reads through MiXCR, storing one row per CDR3 protein. This table holds 100,000 or so distinct CDR3 sequences, roughly 80% found once. Comment on this clonotype: Germline is not matched at one junction end, which may reflect a read error.

DNA and RNA were both co-extracted from approximately 20-30 mg of bulk tissue that had not been sorted. This receptor was taken from a man between 40 and 49 years old with primary liver carcinoma and hepatitis B virus infection. The sequenced material came from liver tumor tissue from sampling region 3. The subset: tumor region T3, left-lateral pole.

The CDR3 DNA follows: TGCAGGGTTGTAAACCCCCTGGGGACCAACACCGGGGAGCTGTTTTTT. As protein: CRVVNPLGTNTGELFF. The chain links TRBV29-1 to TRBJ2-2; D may match TRBD1 or TRBD2 (5 bases each). Germline CDR1 is SQVTM and CDR2 is ANQGSEA. CDR3 length: 16 residues.